The rows below give T cell receptor beta chains drawn from one sample of a study of blood T cell repertoires in COVID-19. The table came from immunoSEQ multiplex PCR; TCRdb's copy has only in-frame clones and leaves some out. This sample has a few hundred thousand clones; around 83% occur once, and the top ten carry approximately 8%. Sequenced sample: peripheral blood. The source of these receptors is a woman older than 75 with COVID-19, enrolled during active disease. Each CDR3 is given with its conserved first and last residue. D genes are given only for firm matches. The listing skips clone size in some rows; elsewhere it reads once, few, many or a size class.

clone_size j_call cdr3_length v_call d_call cdr3_nt cdr3_aa
- TRBJ1-3 13 TRBV5-4 - TGTGCCAGCAGATCCAACGGGGTGGACACCATATATTTT CASRSNGVDTIYF
- TRBJ1-1 15 TRBV7-9 - TGTGCCAGCAGCTTAGAAGGGGTAGCGGGAACTGAAGCTTTCTTT CASSLEGVAGTEAFF
- TRBJ1-2 14 TRBV5-4 - TGTGCCAGCAGCTCGGGAGGGACGATTCGTGGCTACACCTTC CASSSGGTIRGYTF
- TRBJ1-2 14 TRBV6-2/TRBV6-3 TRBD1 TGTGCCAGCAGTTACGTCGGGACAGGCTTCGGCTACACCTTC CASSYVGTGFGYTF
- TRBJ2-1 14 TRBV7-8 - TGTGCCAGCAGCCGAGGGCTAGAATTCAATGAGCAGTTCTTC CASSRGLEFNEQFF
- TRBJ2-5 16 TRBV4-1 TRBD2 TGCGCCAGCAGCCAAGAAACTAGCGGGGGACGGGGGACCCAGTACTTC CASSQETSGGRGTQYF
once TRBJ1-2 16 TRBV28 - TGTGCCAGCACCGCTGCGGGGACGGATCTCCTCTTAGGCTACACCTTC CASTAAGTDLLLGYTF
- TRBJ2-1 14 TRBV29-1 - TGCAGCGTTGAAAGGCAGGGCAGAGTCAATGAGCAGTTCTTC CSVERQGRVNEQFF
- TRBJ1-2 14 TRBV9 - TGTGCCAGCAGCCCACGGACAGTCGGTGATGGCTACACCTTC CASSPRTVGDGYTF
- TRBJ2-1 17 TRBV3-1/TRBV3-2 TRBD2 TGTGCCAGCAGCCAAGACCAACGGGAGGGCCTCTACAATGAGCAGTTCTTC CASSQDQREGLYNEQFF
- TRBJ2-7 15 TRBV18 - TGTGCCAGCTCACCAACGGCGGGCACCTACTACGAGCAGTACTTC CASSPTAGTYYEQYF
- TRBJ1-1 14 TRBV14 - TGTGCCAGCAGCCTCCGGGAAGCTAACACTGAAGCTTTCTTT CASSLREANTEAFF
once TRBJ1-4 18 TRBV11-3 - TGTGCCAGCAGCTTAGAGGCCCCCGGTGGGACACCAAATGAAAAACTGTTTTTT CASSLEAPGGTPNEKLFF
- TRBJ1-6 16 TRBV23-1 TRBD1 TGCGCCAGCATTTTTACCGGGACAGGGAGATCGGCACCCCTCCACTTT CASIFTGTGRSAPLHF